There are a few counts of the clone carrying this T cell receptor beta chain. The antigen is not known. This sample stems from a study of cytomegalovirus exposure and HLA in healthy donors. Study observations and caveats: That first-cohort TCR clusters tended to co-occur in the approximately 110 validation repertoires was found in a later analysis. Rarity characterized most TCR sequences, yet some public TCRs appeared in many donors.

In germline, CDR1 is SGHTA, CDR2 FQGNSA. This CDR3 spans 13 amino acids. The J segment lost 8 bases and the V segment lost 3 bases, leaving 6 bases of the junction unmatched. Method: immunoSEQ multiplex PCR; TCRdb's copy keeps in-frame clones and lacks some. The data contain 150,000 to 200,000 clones, more than 70% of them singletons. The source of this sequence is a man aged 30 to 39 in good health and CMV-seropositive. The sample taken for sequencing was PBMCs. The rearrangement uses TRBV7-2 and TRBJ1-2; TRBD1 matches 7 bases. CDR3 residues: CASSLGQSGGYTF. CDR3 sequence (DNA): TGTGCCAGCAGCTTGGGACAGTCAGGGGGCTACACCTTC.